Below, 15 T cell receptor beta chains from the same sample are listed, as sequenced in a study of CD8 T cells in ankylosing spondylitis. Using its own MiXCR run on the 5' RACE reads, TCRdb lists one record per CDR3 protein. The data show 150,000 or so distinct CDR3 sequences, 15% to 20% seen once. The material sequenced was blood, either unsorted or a sorted T cell fraction (not recorded which). The receptors shown here come from a male donor with ankylosing spondylitis or in good health (not recorded which).

The chain couples TRBV20-1 to TRBJ1-5, with 7 nucleotides matching TRBD1. Per the germline V gene, CDR1 is DFQATT and CDR2 is SNEGSKA (reference sequence). The CDR3 has 17 residues. J was trimmed by 1 base and V by 0 bases; bases with no gene match: 9. The CDR3 sequence: CSARDPRGRFSNQPQHF. The CDR3 DNA is TGCAGTGCTAGAGATCCCAGGGGGAGATTCAGCAATCAGCCCCAGCATTTT.

This clonotype was counted a few times. The genes are TRBV5-1 and TRBJ1-4; D ambiguous. The germline CDR1 and CDR2 sequences are SGHRS and YFSETQ. V was clipped by 4 bases and J by 7 bases, with 11 bases between them. This CDR3 region has 13 residues. CDR3: CASSDTVGEKLFF. As DNA, the CDR3 is TGCGCCAGCAGCGACACAGTAGGTGAAAAACTGTTTTTT.

The rearrangement joins TRBV5-1 to TRBJ2-1, with 11 bases aligning to TRBD2. The V segment lost 5 bases and the J segment 8 bases; nucleotides outside the gene matches: 9. The germline V gene has CDR1 SGHRS and CDR2 YFSETQ. CDR3 length: 15 residues. The CDR3 nucleotides are TGCGCCAGCAGTCAACCTGGGACTAGCGGATATGAGCAGTTCTTC. It translates to CASSQPGTSGYEQFF.

The J gene is TRBJ2-7, the V gene TRBV3-1; 7 bases line up with TRBD2. Germline V lookup: CDR1 LGHDT, CDR2 YNNKEL (reference sequence). CDR3 size: 15 residues. V shed 1 base and J 2 bases; nucleotides not matched to a gene: 5. The CDR3 spells CASSQAGGVAYEQYF. DNA for the CDR3: TGTGCCAGCAGCCAAGCGGGAGGAGTCGCCTACGAGCAGTACTTC.

This clonotype was recorded a few times. The chain couples TRBV3-1 to TRBJ2-1; 10 nucleotides match TRBD2. This CDR3 spans 15 amino acids. The junction had 5 bases not matched to a gene; V was cut back by 4 bases and J by 5 bases. Germline CDR1 LGHDT, CDR2 YNNKEL (reference sequence). The CDR3 loop is CASSLGLARNNEQFF. The CDR3 bases are TGTGCCAGCAGCCTGGGACTAGCGAGGAACAATGAGCAGTTCTTC.

The chain employs TRBV7-2 and TRBJ1-6, with no clear D. The length of the CDR3 is 16 residues. Trimming cost V 1 base and J 4 bases, with 11 bases left between them. Germline CDR1 SGHTA, CDR2 FQGNSA. CDR3 in amino acids: CASSLVEALYNSPLHF. DNA of the CDR3: TGTGCCAGCAGCTTAGTGGAGGCTCTATATAATTCACCCCTCCACTTT.

This clonotype was found a few times. The junction departs from the called germline gene at one end, perhaps through a read error. This chain links TRBV7-8 with TRBJ1-1; 7 bases match TRBD1. The CDR3 consists of 14 residues. Looked up from germline, CDR1 is SGHVS and CDR2 is FQNEAQ. CDR3 amino acids: CASNLAWQGGEAFF. The CDR3 DNA sequence: TGTGCCAGCAACTTAGCATGGCAGGGGGGTGAAGCTTTCTTT. Full variable domain (remainder filled in from reference TRBV7-8 and TRBJ1-1): GAGVSQSPRYKVAKRGQDVALRCDPISGHVSLFWYQQALGQGPEFLTYFQNEAQLDKSGLPSDRFFAERPEGSVSTLKIQRTQQEDSAVYLCASNLAWQGGEAFFGQGTRLTVV.

This clonotype was picked up many times. The chain recombines TRBV5-1 with TRBJ2-2; 7 bases map to TRBD1. Trimming removed 0 bases from V and 4 bases from J; junction bases left unmatched: 3. Germline CDR1 reads SGHRS; CDR2 reads YFSETQ. This CDR3 contains 15 residues. The CDR3 DNA follows: TGCGCCAGCAGCTTGGAAACAGGGGTCACCGGGGAGCTGTTTTTT. Translated: CASSLETGVTGELFF.

The chain combines TRBV5-5 with TRBJ2-2; D not certain. The ends were cut back, 5 bases at V and 0 bases at J, with 8 bases in the middle. Per the germline V gene, CDR1 is SGHKS and CDR2 is YYEKEE (reference sequence). CDR3 size: 14 residues. CDR3 sequence (DNA): TGTGCCAGCAGGATCGAACCGAACACCGGGGAGCTGTTTTTT. Its protein is CASRIEPNTGELFF.

This clonotype was recorded at least ten times. This chain joins TRBV20-1 and TRBJ2-3, with 9 bases that match TRBD1. Losses at the gene ends were 5 bases for V and 2 bases for J; bases not matched to a gene: 11. Germline CDR1 is DFQATT and CDR2 is SNEGSKA (reference sequence). The CDR3 spans 16 residues. CDR3 DNA sequence: TGCAGTGCTGATCGGGGACAGGGAATTTTCACAGATACGCAGTATTTT. The encoded protein is CSADRGQGIFTDTQYF.

This clonotype was observed at least ten times. The rearrangement uses TRBV7-8 and TRBJ1-1; no firm D call. The CDR3 is 14 residues long. V was shortened by 1 base and J by 2 bases, with 8 bases between the two germline ends. The germline V gene has CDR1 SGHVS and CDR2 FQNEAQ. The CDR3 DNA reads as TGTGCCAGCAGCTTAGGTCCGGGAAACACTGAAGCTTTCTTT. Its translation: CASSLGPGNTEAFF.

This clonotype was counted between two and nine times. The chain is built from TRBV7-8 and TRBJ2-5; 9 nucleotides align to TRBD2. Trimming removed 2 bases from V and 5 bases from J; junction bases left unmatched: 9. From germline, CDR1 is SGHVS and CDR2 FQNEAQ. This CDR3 comprises 16 residues. In DNA, the CDR3 is TGTGCCAGCAGCTTATTGGGACTAGCTTCGGGGGAGACCCAGTACTTC. Translation: CASSLLGLASGETQYF.

The chain joins TRBV24-1 to TRBJ2-1; 10 bases are a match to TRBD2. Looked up from germline, CDR1 is KGHDR and CDR2 is SFDVKD. The CDR3 totals 16 residues. Unmatched junction bases numbered 5, after V lost 4 bases and J lost 3 bases. CDR3 nucleotide sequence: TGTGCCACCAGTGACGGGACTAGCGCCCTCTACAATGAGCAGTTCTTC. Its protein product is CATSDGTSALYNEQFF.

This clonotype was counted ten times or more. This chain connects TRBV10-3 to TRBJ1-4, with D tentatively TRBD1 (6 bases). CDR3 length: 15 amino acids. From germline, CDR1 is ENHRY and CDR2 SYGVKD. The V end lost 6 bases, the J end lost 3 bases, and 14 bases lay between the germline ends. CDR3 protein: CAISRGTPPNEKLFF. The DNA of the CDR3 is TGTGCCATCAGCCGTGGGACACCACCTAATGAAAAACTGTTTTTT.

This clonotype occurred a few times. The chain links TRBV25-1 to TRBJ2-7, with D unresolved. The length of the CDR3 is 14 residues. The germline V and J ends were trimmed by 5 bases and 0 bases, with 11 bases remaining between them. Germline lookup yields CDR1 MGHDK and CDR2 SYGVNS. CDR3 region: CASSPQVISYEQYF. The CDR3 bases are TGTGCCAGCAGTCCGCAGGTGATCTCCTACGAGCAGTACTTC.